The clone carrying this T cell receptor (beta chain) occurred a few times. The target antigen is unknown. The data were obtained in a study of CD8 T cells in ankylosing spondylitis. Points from the study as a whole: Researchers reportedly found disease-linked clones significantly enriched in matched ankylosing spondylitis synovial fluid. A TCR beta motif made of about 8 highly homologous variants seemed typical of ankylosing spondylitis blood.

With molecular barcodes, quantitative 5'-RACE was used to make the TCR beta libraries. TCRdb fed the 5' RACE reads into MiXCR, producing one record per CDR3 protein. The data show 700,000 to 850,000 distinct CDR3 sequences, roughly 12% seen once. The germline gives CDR1 WNHNN, CDR2 SYGVQD (reference sequence). Unmatched junction bases numbered 1, after V lost 2 bases and J lost 11 bases. The CDR3 covers 12 residues. Sample: blood, either unsorted or a sorted T cell fraction (not recorded which). This chain links TRBV10-1 with TRBJ2-1; 9 bases line up with TRBD2. The receptor comes from a male donor with ankylosing spondylitis. CDR3 protein: CASSEASGKQFF. The DNA for the CDR3 is TGCGCCAGCAGTGAGGCTAGCGGGAAGCAGTTCTTC.